The source of this T cell receptor (beta chain) is a study of CD4 T cells in relation to SARS-CoV-2 and coronaviruses. Study-wide background: PBMCs were cultured with antigen for roughly nine days before TCR beta sequencing. The HLA restriction of the shared crossreactive spike epitopes was mapped.

As to this clone: Its antigen is undetermined.

Roughly 10^5 naive or memory CD4+ cells were cultured with CEF peptides for around eleven days. Per germline, CDR1 MDHEN and CDR2 SYDVKM. The CDR3 is made up of 18 amino acids. Germline trimming cut 2 bases from V and 3 bases from J; bases unmatched to any gene: 11. TCRdb's copy holds only in-frame clones and misses some; the assay was immunoSEQ multiplex PCR. The repertoire holds about 39,000 clones, with roughly 83% as singletons. This TCR was sampled from an adult with COVID-19. V usage is TRBV28 and J usage is TRBJ2-2, with 8 bases lining up with TRBD1. The sequencing sample was made of naive CD4+ T cells from PBMCs, cultured in vitro. The subset here: naive CD4+ T cells isolated by negative enrichment. DNA of the CDR3: TGTGCCAGCAGTTTAAACGCCGTGACAGGGGCGGACACCGGGGAGCTGTTTTTT. Translating it yields CASSLNAVTGADTGELFF.